The 10 T cell receptor beta chains presented below share a single source sample, sequenced in a study of blood T cell repertoires in COVID-19. The table came from immunoSEQ multiplex PCR; TCRdb's copy has only in-frame clones and leaves some out. This table has about 170,000 clones, more than 85% appearing once. Sequencing was carried out using peripheral blood. The receptor source for this set is a woman older than 75 with COVID-19, enrolled during active disease.

V and J are TRBV18 and TRBJ2-5, with D hard to call. Germline assignment: CDR1 KGHSH and CDR2 LQKENI. Trimming pared 6 bases from V and 2 bases from J, leaving 10 bases between. The CDR3 is 13 residues long. The CDR3 region is CASSLARQETQYF. As DNA, the CDR3 is TGTGCCAGCTCCCTCGCCAGACAAGAGACCCAGTACTTC.

The genes are TRBV6-2 or TRBV6-3 and TRBJ1-4; D not certain. V lost 3 bases and J lost 3, with 5 bases in between. Per the germline V gene, CDR1 is MNHEY and CDR2 is SVGEGT. The CDR3 is made up of 13 amino acids. The CDR3 bases are TGTGCCAGCAGTTATTATCCTAATGAAAAACTGTTTTTT. Translation: CASSYYPNEKLFF.

There are a few counts of this clone. This rearrangement joins TRBV18 to TRBJ1-6; perhaps TRBD1 as D (5 bases). This CDR3 spans 14 amino acids. Germline-derived CDR1 and CDR2 are KGHSH and LQKENI. The ends were cut back, 1 base at V and 5 bases at J, with 6 bases in the middle. In DNA, the CDR3 is TGTGCCAGCTCACCACGGGGGGATAATTCACCCCTCCACTTT. This sequence encodes CASSPRGDNSPLHF.

V and J are TRBV28 and TRBJ1-1; D ambiguous. Deletions cut 6 bases from V and 0 bases from J, with 20 bases between. Germline V lookup: CDR1 MDHEN, CDR2 SYDVKM. There are 17 residues in the CDR3. The CDR3 nucleotides read TGTGCCAGCAGCTTGGTAAGTGGTGCAGGTCTGAACACTGAAGCTTTCTTT. It translates to CASSLVSGAGLNTEAFF.

The chain links TRBV27 to TRBJ2-7; 12 bases are shared with TRBD2. Germline lookup yields CDR1 MNHEY and CDR2 SMNVEV (reference sequence). V lost 3 bases to trimming and J lost 6 bases; unmatched junction nucleotides: 6. CDR3 length equals 15 residues. The CDR3 is CASSFSTSGRGEQYF. Written as DNA, the CDR3 is TGTGCCAGCAGTTTTTCGACTAGCGGGAGAGGCGAGCAGTACTTC.

The rearrangement links TRBV7-2 to TRBJ1-2, with a possible D match to TRBD1 (6 bases). The V and J ends lost 8 bases and 2 bases respectively, with 18 bases between them. The CDR3 consists of 15 residues. CDR1 is SGHTA and CDR2 is FQGNSA in the germline V gene. CDR3 coding DNA: TGTGCCAGCCGGCGGGGGGGCGTAGAGAACTATGGCTACACCTTC. The encoded protein is CASRRGGVENYGYTF.

This sequence joins TRBV7-8 and TRBJ1-4; D not certain. This CDR3 is built from 15 residues. CDR1 and CDR2 (germline): SGHVS, FQNEAQ. V was cut by 1 base and J by 0 bases, with 6 bases left in between. The DNA of the CDR3 is TGTGCCAGCAGCTTAGTGACTGCAACTAATGAAAAACTGTTTTTT. As protein: CASSLVTATNEKLFF.

The V call is TRBV18, the J call TRBJ2-2; TRBD1 is a possible D gene (5 bases). V shed 3 bases and J shed 4 bases, with 9 bases lying between them. Germline-derived CDR1 and CDR2 are KGHSH and LQKENI. The CDR3 length is 14 residues. CDR3 DNA: TGTGCCAGCTCACCGAGCAGGGTCACCGGGGAGCTGTTTTTT. Protein product: CASSPSRVTGELFF.

The chain carries TRBV12-3 or TRBV12-4 and TRBJ2-3; possible D gene TRBD2, 6 bases. V was pared by 3 bases and J by 9 bases, with 10 bases between. The CDR3 covers 12 residues. CDR3: CASSLGGTTQYF. The DNA of the CDR3 is TGTGCCAGCAGTTTGGGGGGAACCACGCAGTATTTT.

V gene TRBV7-2 combines with J gene TRBJ2-7; 12 positions match TRBD2. CDR1 is SGHTA and CDR2 is FQGNSA in the germline V gene. The V gene end was trimmed by 4 bases and the J gene end by 3 bases; junction bases not matched to a gene: 1. The CDR3 is made up of 14 amino acids. This CDR3 is CASSSGLAGYEQYF. The DNA of the CDR3 is TGTGCCAGCAGCTCGGGACTAGCGGGCTACGAGCAGTACTTC.